This TCR beta chain was identified in a study of cytomegalovirus exposure and HLA in healthy donors. The CDR3 length is 15 residues. Germline lookup yields CDR1 ENHRY and CDR2 SYGVKD. Trimming shortened V by 4 bases and J by 5 bases, and 14 bases separated the two germline ends. Concerning this clone itself: Its antigen is unidentified.

Primers included in the PCR were 60 Vbeta and 13 Jbeta primers. Generated by immunoSEQ multiplex PCR, the TCRdb table keeps only in-frame clones and is missing some. The sample carries 84,000 or so clones, approximately 80% recorded once. Study-wide findings and caveats: Analysis was carried out at a later point, and it linked a missense DCLRE1C variant to TCR beta V- and J-gene trimming. Confirmation was obtained in vitro that a few CMV-associated chains are specific for CMV antigens.

Sequenced sample: PBMCs. The chain couples TRBV10-3 to TRBJ2-2, with D uncertain. This sequence was found in a man younger than 45 in good health and CMV-seronegative. The CDR3 is CAISAFLGKTGELFF. DNA of the CDR3: TGTGCCATCAGTGCCTTCCTAGGCAAGACCGGGGAGCTGTTTTTT.